This TCR beta chain emerged from a study of T cell responses to AZD1222 COVID-19 vaccine. The germline CDR1 and CDR2 sequences are LNHNV and YYDKDF (reference sequence). V lost 1 base, J lost 0 bases, and 9 bases lay in between. CDR3 length: 15 residues. Comments on this clone: Its antigen is unknown.

The study's findings and limits: The donor cohort was predominantly white British with a female majority, and clonal diversity may have been underestimated.

TCRdb's copy holds only in-frame clones and misses some; the assay was immunoSEQ multiplex PCR. Of some 84,000 clones listed, 80% to 90% are singletons. The receptor's source is an adult in good health. The specimen was peripheral blood, collected on day 0 of AZD1222 vaccination. This chain joins TRBV15 and TRBJ1-2; D not resolved. CDR3 DNA sequence: TGTGCCACCAGCAGAGGTGCAGAAGCTAACTATGGCTACACCTTC. It yields the protein CATSRGAEANYGYTF.